One sample yielded the 6 T cell receptor beta chains listed below, sequenced in a study of CD39 and CD103 CD8 tumor-infiltrating T cells. The data were produced by immunoSEQ multiplex PCR, yet TCRdb's version contains in-frame clones alone and is incomplete. The sample lists roughly 15,000 clones, around nine tenths seen once, with about 4.4% in the top ten. Sequencing input: CD8+ T cells sorted from blood. Sample subset: total memory CD8 T cells (CD45RA-CCR7+/-) from blood or uninvolved lymph node. These receptors originate from a human donor with head and neck squamous cell carcinoma.

Only one count was recorded for this clone. The V gene is TRBV27, the J gene TRBJ1-2; tentatively, D is TRBD1 (6 bases). Germline-derived CDR1 and CDR2 are MNHEY and SMNVEV (reference sequence). The CDR3 has 14 residues. The V and J ends lost 5 bases and 8 bases respectively, with 18 bases between them. For the CDR3, the DNA is TGTGCCAGCAGTGCCCTGACAGGAGTAGGAGGCTACACCTTC. It specifies CASSALTGVGGYTF.

The chain couples TRBV27 to TRBJ2-4; perhaps TRBD1 as D (6 bases). Germline V CDR1 and CDR2: MNHEY, SMNVEV (reference sequence). Trimming stripped 6 bases from V and 6 bases from J, with 18 bases between. The CDR3 is made up of 15 amino acids. CDR3 amino acids: CASRPGQWASNIQYF. The CDR3 DNA is TGTGCCAGCAGACCCGGACAGTGGGCCTCAAACATTCAGTACTTC.

The genes are TRBV19 and TRBJ2-1; D possibly corresponds to TRBD2 (5 bases). Looked up from germline, CDR1 is LNHDA and CDR2 is SQIVND (reference sequence). This CDR3 region has 15 residues. Trimming pared 5 bases from V and 6 bases from J, leaving 17 bases between. DNA of the CDR3: TGTGCCAGTAGTCACCTTCCCCGGGAAGTCAATGAGCAGTTCTTC. Amino acid sequence: CASSHLPREVNEQFF. Supplemented by reference TRBV19 and TRBJ2-1, the full variable domain reads DGGITQSPKYLFRKEGQNVTLSCEQNLNHDAMYWYRQDPGQGLRLIYYSQIVNDFQKGDIAEGYSVSREKKESFPLTVTSAQKNPTAFYLCASSHLPREVNEQFFGPGTRLTVL.

The chain is built from TRBV27 and TRBJ1-5, with D perhaps matching TRBD1 (5 bases). The V and J ends lost 3 bases and 5 bases respectively, with 8 bases between them. The CDR3 sequence is 13 residues long. CDR1 MNHEY and CDR2 SMNVEV come from the germline V gene (reference sequence). The CDR3 is CASSFQGDQPQHF. Written as DNA, the CDR3 is TGTGCCAGCAGTTTCCAAGGGGATCAGCCCCAGCATTTT.

This clone appeared once. This chain connects TRBV2 to TRBJ2-1, with D maybe TRBD1 (5 bases). The germline V gene encodes CDR1 SNHLY and CDR2 FYNNEI. Between the trimmed V and J ends, which lost 8 bases and 4 bases, there was a span of 12 bases. The CDR3 has 13 amino acids. CDR3: CASGAVPYNEQFF. In nucleotides, the CDR3 is TGTGCCAGCGGGGCCGTACCGTACAATGAGCAGTTCTTC. Complete variable domain (other parts from reference TRBV2 and TRBJ2-1): EPEVTQTPSHQVTQMGQEVILRCVPISNHLYFYWYRQILGQKVEFLVSFYNNEISEKSEIFDDQFSVERPDGSNFTLKIRSTKLEDSAMYFCASGAVPYNEQFFGPGTRLTVL.

The J gene is TRBJ1-6, the V gene TRBV2; no definite D call. V shed 3 bases and J shed 17 bases, with 20 bases lying between them. Germline lookup yields CDR1 SNHLY and CDR2 FYNNEI. CDR3 size: 14 residues. The chain's CDR3 is CASSEPVTSELFHF. The CDR3 DNA sequence: TGTGCCAGCAGTGAGCCCGTGACCTCAGAGCTATTCCACTTT.